Listed below are T cell receptor beta chains from one sample, sequenced in a study of tumor-infiltrating lymphocytes in primary liver carcinoma. TCRdb used MiXCR to reprocess the multiplex PCR reads, holding one entry per CDR3 protein. Among roughly 100,000 distinct CDR3 sequences, more than 65% were seen once, and the ten largest hold over 7.5%. Sequenced input: liver tumor tissue from sampling region 5. These receptors all stem from a woman aged 55-75 years with primary liver carcinoma and hepatitis B virus infection. CDR3s include the opening cysteine and the closing phenylalanine or tryptophan. D genes are given only for firm matches. Only part of the rows carry a size: once, few, many, or a class if the clone is expanded.

- TRBD2 TRBJ2-1 TRBV4-1 CASSQDVGREPDELFF TGCGCCAGCAGCCAAGATGTAGGGCGGGAGCCCGATGAGCTGTTCTTC
- TRBD2 TRBJ2-7 TRBV29-1 CSVVRTSGGPYYEQYF TGCAGCGTTGTTCGGACTAGCGGGGGACCTTACTACGAGCAATACTTC
- - TRBJ2-6 TRBV30 CAWSRGSGANALTF TGTGCCTGGAGTAGAGGATCTGGGGCCAACGCCCTGACTTTC
- TRBD2 TRBJ2-1 TRBV6-6 CASSAGTSGSWVDEHFF TGTGCCAGCAGTGCCGGGACTAGCGGGAGCTGGGTCGATGAACACTTCTTC
many - TRBJ1-1 TRBV10-1 CASSEDSNTEAFF TGCGCCAGCAGTGAAGACTCGAACACTGAAGCTTTCTTT
- - TRBJ2-3 TRBV11-3 CASSLDRHTDTQYF TGTGCCAGCAGCTTAGATCGACATACAGATACGCAGTATTTT
- TRBD2 TRBJ2-2 TRBV11-2 CASSRREGSRELFF TGTGCCAGTAGCAGGCGGGAGGGGTCCCGGGAGCTGTTTTTT
- - TRBJ2-1 TRBV30 CAWSTTGDWGEQFF TGTGCCTGGAGTACAACGGGGGACTGGGGTGAGCAGTTCTTC
once - TRBJ2-1 TRBV7-8 CASSLQTELNEQFF TGTGCCAGTAGCCTACAGACGGAGCTCAATGAACAGTTCTTC
many - TRBJ2-6 TRBV5-5 CASSPAPARVVSNVLTF TGTGCCAGCAGCCCGGCTCCGGCCAGGGTTGTGTCCAACGTCCTGACTTTC
- - TRBJ2-1 TRBV11-2 CANSFYNEQFF TGTGCCAACAGCTTCTACAATGAGCAGTTCTTC
many - TRBJ2-1 TRBV12-3/TRBV12-4 CASGINEQFF TGTGCCAGCGGGATCAATGAGCAGTTCTTC
- - TRBJ2-1 TRBV30 CARSVVEGDKRARSSYNEQFF TGTGCCCGGAGTGTGGTTGAGGGGGACAAGCGGGCACGGAGCTCCTACAATGAACAGTTCTTC
- - TRBJ1-1 TRBV25-1 CASSDEPGRNTEAFF TGTGCCAGCAGTGACGAACCGGGACGGAACACTGAAGCTTTCTTT
- - TRBJ2-5 TRBV11-2 CVGSLGSQETQYF TGTGTCGGCAGCTTGGGTTCACAAGAGACCCAGTACTTC
few TRBD1 TRBJ1-1 TRBV28 CASSGGQGNTEAFF TGTGCCAGCAGCGGTGGACAGGGGAACACTGAAGCTTTCTTT
- - TRBJ2-2 TRBV11-3 CANRGTRATGRLFF TGTGCCAACAGGGGAACTAGGGCGACCGGGAGGCTGTTTTTT
- - TRBJ1-2 TRBV28 CASSGSDGGNYGYTF TGTGCCAGCAGTGGATCGGACGGAGGTAACTATGGCTACACCTTC
- TRBD1 TRBJ1-1 TRBV24-1 CATSAEDRETLDAFF TGTGCCACCAGTGCCGAGGACAGGGAAACCTTGGATGCTTTCTTT
- - TRBJ1-2 TRBV7-2 CASSLVTGYGYTF TGTGCCAGCAGCTTAGTCACGGGTTATGGCTACACCTTC